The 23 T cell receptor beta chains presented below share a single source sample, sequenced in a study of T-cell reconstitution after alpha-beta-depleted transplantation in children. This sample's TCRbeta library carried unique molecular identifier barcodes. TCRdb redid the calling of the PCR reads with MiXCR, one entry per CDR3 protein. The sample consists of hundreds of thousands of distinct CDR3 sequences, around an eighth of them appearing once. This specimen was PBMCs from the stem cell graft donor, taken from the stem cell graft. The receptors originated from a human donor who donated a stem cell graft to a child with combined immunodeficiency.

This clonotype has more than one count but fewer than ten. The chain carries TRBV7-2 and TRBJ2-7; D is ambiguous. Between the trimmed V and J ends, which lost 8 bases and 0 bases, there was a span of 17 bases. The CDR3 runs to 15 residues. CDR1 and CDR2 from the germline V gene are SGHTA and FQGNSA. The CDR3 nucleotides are TGTGCCAGCCTTTTTCGCGAATCGGGCTCCTACGAGCAGTACTTC. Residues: CASLFRESGSYEQYF. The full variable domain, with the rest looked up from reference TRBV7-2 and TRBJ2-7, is GAGVSQSPSNKVTEKGKDVELRCDPISGHTALYWYRQSLGQGLEFLIYFQGNSAPDKSGLPSDRFSAERTGGSVSTLTIQRTQQEDSAVYLCASLFRESGSYEQYFGPGTRLTVT.

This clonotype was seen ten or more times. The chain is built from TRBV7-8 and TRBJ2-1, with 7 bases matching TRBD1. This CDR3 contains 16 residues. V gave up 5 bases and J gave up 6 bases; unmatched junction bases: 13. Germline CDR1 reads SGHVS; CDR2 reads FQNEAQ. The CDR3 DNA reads TGTGCCAGCAGCAGTGGTAGAGTGGACAGGTTCAATGAGCAGTTCTTC. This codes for CASSSGRVDRFNEQFF.

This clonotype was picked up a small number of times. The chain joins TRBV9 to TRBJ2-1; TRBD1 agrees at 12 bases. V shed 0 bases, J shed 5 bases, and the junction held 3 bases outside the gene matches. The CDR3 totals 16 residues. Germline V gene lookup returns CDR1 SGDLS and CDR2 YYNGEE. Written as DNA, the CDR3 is TGTGCCAGCAGCGTAGTGGGGACAGGGGGCCACAATGAGCAGTTCTTC. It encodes CASSVVGTGGHNEQFF.

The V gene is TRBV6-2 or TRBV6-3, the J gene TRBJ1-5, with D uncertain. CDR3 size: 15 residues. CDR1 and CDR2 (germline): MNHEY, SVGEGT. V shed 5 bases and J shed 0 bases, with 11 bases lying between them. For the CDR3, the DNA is TGTGCCAGCAGTGTTGGCTGGACTAGCAATCAGCCCCAGCATTTT. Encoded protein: CASSVGWTSNQPQHF.

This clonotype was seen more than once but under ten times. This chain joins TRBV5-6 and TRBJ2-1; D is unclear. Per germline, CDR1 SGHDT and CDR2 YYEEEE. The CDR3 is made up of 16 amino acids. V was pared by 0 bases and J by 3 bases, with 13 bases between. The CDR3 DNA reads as TGTGCCAGCAGCTTGGTCGTCCAGGCCAGCTACAATGAGCAGTTCTTC. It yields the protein CASSLVVQASYNEQFF.

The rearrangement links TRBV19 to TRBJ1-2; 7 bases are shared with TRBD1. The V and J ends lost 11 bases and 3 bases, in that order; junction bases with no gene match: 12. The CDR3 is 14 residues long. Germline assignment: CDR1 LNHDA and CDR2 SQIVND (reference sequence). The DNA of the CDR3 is TGTGCCTCAACGGGAACAGGGGTGGACTATGGCTACACCTTC. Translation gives CASTGTGVDYGYTF.

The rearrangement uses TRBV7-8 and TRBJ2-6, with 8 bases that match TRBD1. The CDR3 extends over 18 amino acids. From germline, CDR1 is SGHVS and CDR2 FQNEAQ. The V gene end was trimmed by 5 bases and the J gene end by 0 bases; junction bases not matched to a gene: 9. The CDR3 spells CASSPRDRITSGANVLTF. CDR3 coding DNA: TGTGCCAGCAGCCCGAGGGACAGGATAACCTCTGGGGCCAACGTCCTGACTTTC.

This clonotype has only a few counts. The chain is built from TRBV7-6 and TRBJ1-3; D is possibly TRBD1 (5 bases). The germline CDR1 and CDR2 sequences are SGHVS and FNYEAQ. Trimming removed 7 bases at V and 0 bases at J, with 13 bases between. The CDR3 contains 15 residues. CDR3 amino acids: CASTSRGGSGNTIYF. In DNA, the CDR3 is TGTGCCAGCACCTCTCGGGGGGGCTCTGGAAACACCATATATTTT.

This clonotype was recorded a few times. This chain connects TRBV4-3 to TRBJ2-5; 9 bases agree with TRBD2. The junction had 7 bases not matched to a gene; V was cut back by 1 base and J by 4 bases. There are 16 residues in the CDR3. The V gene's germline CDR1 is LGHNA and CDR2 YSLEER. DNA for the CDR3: TGCGCCAGCAGCCAAGGGTGGGCAGCGGGAGGAGAGACCCAGTACTTC. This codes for CASSQGWAAGGETQYF.

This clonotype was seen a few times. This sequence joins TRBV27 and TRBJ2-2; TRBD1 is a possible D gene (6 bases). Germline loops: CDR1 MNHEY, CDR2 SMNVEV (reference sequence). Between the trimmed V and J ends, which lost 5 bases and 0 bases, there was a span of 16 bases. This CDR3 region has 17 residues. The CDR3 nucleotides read TGTGCCAGCAGTCTCTATACAGGGCAGGCGAACACCGGGGAGCTGTTTTTT. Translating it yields CASSLYTGQANTGELFF.

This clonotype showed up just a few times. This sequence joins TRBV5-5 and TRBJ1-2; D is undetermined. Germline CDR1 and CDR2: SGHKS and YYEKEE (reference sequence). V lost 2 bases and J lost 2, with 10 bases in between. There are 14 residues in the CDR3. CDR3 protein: CASSFGGENYGYTF. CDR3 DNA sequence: TGTGCCAGCAGCTTTGGTGGGGAAAACTATGGCTACACCTTC.

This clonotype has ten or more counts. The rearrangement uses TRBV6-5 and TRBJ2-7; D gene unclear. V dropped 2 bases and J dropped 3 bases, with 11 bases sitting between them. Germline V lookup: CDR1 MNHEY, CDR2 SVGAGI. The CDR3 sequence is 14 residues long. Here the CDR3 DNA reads TGTGCCAGCAGTTACGCCGGCGCGGACTACGAGCAGTACTTC. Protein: CASSYAGADYEQYF.

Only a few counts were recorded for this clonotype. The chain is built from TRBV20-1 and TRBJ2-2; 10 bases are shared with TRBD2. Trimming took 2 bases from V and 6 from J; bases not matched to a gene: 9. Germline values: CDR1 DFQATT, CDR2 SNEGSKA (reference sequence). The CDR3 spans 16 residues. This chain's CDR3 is CSARNYAGTSAGELFF. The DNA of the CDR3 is TGCAGTGCTAGAAACTATGCCGGGACTAGCGCCGGGGAGCTGTTTTTT.

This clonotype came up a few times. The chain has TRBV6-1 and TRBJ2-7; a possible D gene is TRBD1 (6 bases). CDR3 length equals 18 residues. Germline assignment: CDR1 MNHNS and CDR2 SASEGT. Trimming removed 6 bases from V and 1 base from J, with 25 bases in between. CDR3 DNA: TGTGCCAGCAGCCGAGGCCTTTTGGAGGTAACAGGGTCCTACGAGCAGTACTTC. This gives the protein CASSRGLLEVTGSYEQYF.

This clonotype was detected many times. This CDR3 is CASSSQGINIREQYF. The CDR3 bases are TGTGCCAGCAGCAGCCAAGGGATCAACATTAGGGAGCAGTACTTC. The chain joins TRBV21-1 to TRBJ2-7. TRBV21-1 is deemed a pseudogene. CDR3 size: 15 residues.

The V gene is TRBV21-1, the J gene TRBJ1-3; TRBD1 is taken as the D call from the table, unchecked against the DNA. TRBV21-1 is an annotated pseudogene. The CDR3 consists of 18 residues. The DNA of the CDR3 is TGTGCCAGCAGCGAGACGGGCACAGGCTCTAAAGGTGGAAACACCATATATTTT. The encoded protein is CASSETGTGSKGGNTIYF.

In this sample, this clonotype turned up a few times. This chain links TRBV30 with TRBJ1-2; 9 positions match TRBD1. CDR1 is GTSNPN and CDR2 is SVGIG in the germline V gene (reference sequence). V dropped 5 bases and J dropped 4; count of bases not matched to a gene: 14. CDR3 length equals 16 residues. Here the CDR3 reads CAWDLTPGQGGYGYTF. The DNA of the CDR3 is TGTGCCTGGGACCTTACCCCGGGACAGGGAGGCTATGGCTACACCTTC.

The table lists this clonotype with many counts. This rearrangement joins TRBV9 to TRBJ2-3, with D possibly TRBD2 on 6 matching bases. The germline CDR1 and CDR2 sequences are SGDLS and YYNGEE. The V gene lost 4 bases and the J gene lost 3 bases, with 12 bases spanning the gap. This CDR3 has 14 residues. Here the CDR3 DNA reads TGTGCCAGCAGCCGTCGACTAGGGACAGATACGCAGTATTTT. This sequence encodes CASSRRLGTDTQYF. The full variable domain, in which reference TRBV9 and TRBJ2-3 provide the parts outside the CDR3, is DSGVTQTPKHLITATGQRVTLRCSPRSGDLSVYWYQQSLDQGLQFLIQYYNGEERAKGNILERFSAQQFPDLHSELNLSSLELGDSALYFCASSRRLGTDTQYFGPGTRLTVL.

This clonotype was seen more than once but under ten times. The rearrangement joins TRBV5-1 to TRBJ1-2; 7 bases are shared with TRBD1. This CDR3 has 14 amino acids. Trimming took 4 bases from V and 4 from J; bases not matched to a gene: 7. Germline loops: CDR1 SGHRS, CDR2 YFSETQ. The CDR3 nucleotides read TGCGCCAGCAGCGGATACCGGGACAGCTATGGCTACACCTTC. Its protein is CASSGYRDSYGYTF. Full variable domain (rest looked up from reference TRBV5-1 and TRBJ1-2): KAGVTQTPRYLIKTRGQQVTLSCSPISGHRSVSWYQQTPGQGLQFLFEYFSETQRNKGNFPGRFSGRQFSNSRSEMNVSTLELGDSALYLCASSGYRDSYGYTFGSGTRLTVV.

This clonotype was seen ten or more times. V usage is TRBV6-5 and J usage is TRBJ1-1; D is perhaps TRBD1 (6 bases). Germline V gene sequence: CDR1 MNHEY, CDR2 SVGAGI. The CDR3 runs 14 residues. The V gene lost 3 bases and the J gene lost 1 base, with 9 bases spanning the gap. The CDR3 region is CASSYKGGNTEAFF. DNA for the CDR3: TGTGCCAGCAGTTATAAAGGGGGGAACACTGAAGCTTTCTTT.

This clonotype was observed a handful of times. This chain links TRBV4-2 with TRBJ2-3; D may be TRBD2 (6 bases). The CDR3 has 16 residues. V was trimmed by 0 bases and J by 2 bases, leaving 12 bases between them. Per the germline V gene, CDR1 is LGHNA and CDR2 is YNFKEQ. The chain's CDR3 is CASSQDTGETTDTQYF. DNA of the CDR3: TGTGCCAGCAGCCAAGATACGGGGGAGACCACAGATACGCAGTATTTT.

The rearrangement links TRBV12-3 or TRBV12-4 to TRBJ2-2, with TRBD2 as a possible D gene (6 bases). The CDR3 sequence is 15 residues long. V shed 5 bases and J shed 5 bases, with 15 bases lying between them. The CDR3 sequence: CASSRLASPTGELFF. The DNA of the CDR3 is TGTGCCAGCAGTCGTCTAGCGAGTCCGACCGGGGAGCTGTTTTTT.

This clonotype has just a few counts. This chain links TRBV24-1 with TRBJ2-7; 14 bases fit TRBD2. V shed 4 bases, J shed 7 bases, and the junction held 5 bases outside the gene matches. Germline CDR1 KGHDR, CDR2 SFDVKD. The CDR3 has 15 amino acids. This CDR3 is CATSEGTSGRSEQYF. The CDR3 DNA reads TGTGCCACCAGTGAGGGGACTAGCGGGAGAAGTGAGCAGTACTTC.